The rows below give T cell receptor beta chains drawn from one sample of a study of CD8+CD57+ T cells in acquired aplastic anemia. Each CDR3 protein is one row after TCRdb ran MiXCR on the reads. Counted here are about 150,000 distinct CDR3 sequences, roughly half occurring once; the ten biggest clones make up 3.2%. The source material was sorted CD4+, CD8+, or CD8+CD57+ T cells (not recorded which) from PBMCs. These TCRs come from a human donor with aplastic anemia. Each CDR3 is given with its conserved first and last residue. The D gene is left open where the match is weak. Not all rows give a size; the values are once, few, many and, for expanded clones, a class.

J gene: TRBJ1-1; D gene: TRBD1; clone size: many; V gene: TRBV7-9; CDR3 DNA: TGTGCCAGCAGCTTAGCCGGGACAGGGGGGAAAACTGAAGCTTTCTTT; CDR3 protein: CASSLAGTGGKTEAFF
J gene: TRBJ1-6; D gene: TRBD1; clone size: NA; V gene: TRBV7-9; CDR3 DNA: TGTGCCAGCAGCCAAGGACAGGTCCCACCCCTCTACTTT; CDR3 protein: CASSQGQVPPLYF
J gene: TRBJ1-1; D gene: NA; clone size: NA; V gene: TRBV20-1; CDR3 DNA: TGCAGTGCTAGAGATCGCGGTGAAGCTTTCTTT; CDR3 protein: CSARDRGEAFF
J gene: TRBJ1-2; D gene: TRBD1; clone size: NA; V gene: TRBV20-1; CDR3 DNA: TGCAGTGCTCTCGAACAGGGGATGGATGGCTACACCTTC; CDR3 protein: CSALEQGMDGYTF
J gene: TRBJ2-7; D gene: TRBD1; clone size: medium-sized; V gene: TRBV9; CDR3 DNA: TGTGCCAGCAGCTTGGGACAGGGGATCTACGAGCAGTACTTC; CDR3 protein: CASSLGQGIYEQYF
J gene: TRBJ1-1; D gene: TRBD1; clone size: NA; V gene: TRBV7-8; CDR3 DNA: TGTGCCAGCAGCCATCGACAGGGTGACACTGAAGCTTTCTTT; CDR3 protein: CASSHRQGDTEAFF
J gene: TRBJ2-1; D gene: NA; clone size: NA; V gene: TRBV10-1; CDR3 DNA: TGCGCCAGCAGTGAAGGACGAGGTGAGCAGTTCTTC; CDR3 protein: CASSEGRGEQFF
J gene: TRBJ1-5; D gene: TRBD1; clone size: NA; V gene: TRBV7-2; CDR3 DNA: TGTGCCAGCAGCTGGGACAGGGCACGCAACCAGCCCCAGCATTTT; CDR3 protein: CASSWDRARNQPQHF
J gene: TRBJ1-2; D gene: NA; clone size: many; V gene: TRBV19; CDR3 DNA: TGTGCCAGTATAGACACCTGGAAGGGCTTCGGCTACACCTTC; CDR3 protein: CASIDTWKGFGYTF
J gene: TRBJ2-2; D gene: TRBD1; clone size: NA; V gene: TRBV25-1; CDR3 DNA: TGTGCCAGCAGTGACGATCGGACAGGGTTTAGCACCGGGGAGCTGTTTTTT; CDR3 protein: CASSDDRTGFSTGELFF
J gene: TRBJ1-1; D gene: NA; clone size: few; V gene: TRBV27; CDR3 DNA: TGTGCCAGCAGTTTATCGGGGTTCTCTAGTAACACTGAAGCTTTCTTT; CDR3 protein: CASSLSGFSSNTEAFF
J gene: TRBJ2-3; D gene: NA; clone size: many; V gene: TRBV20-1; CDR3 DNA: TGCAGTGCAGGATTAGGAGGTACAGATACGCAGTATTTT; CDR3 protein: CSAGLGGTDTQYF
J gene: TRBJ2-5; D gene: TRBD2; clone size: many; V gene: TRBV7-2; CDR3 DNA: TGTGCCAGCAGCTTATCAGCGGGGGGGATGAGGTCGGAGACCCAGTACTTC; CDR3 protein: CASSLSAGGMRSETQYF
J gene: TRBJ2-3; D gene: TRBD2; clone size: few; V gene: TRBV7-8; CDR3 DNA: TGTGCCAGCAGCTTGGGGGGGGACTATACGCAGTATTTT; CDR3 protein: CASSLGGDYTQYF
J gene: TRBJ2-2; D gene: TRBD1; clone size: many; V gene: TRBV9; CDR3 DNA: TGTGCCAGCAGCGTAGCGGGACAGGCGAACACCGGGGGGCTGTTTTTT; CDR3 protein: CASSVAGQANTGGLFF
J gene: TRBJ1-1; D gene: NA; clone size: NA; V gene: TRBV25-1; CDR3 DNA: TGTGCCAGCAGTATTCGGGATAGGAAGGCTGAAGCTTTCTTT; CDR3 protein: CASSIRDRKAEAFF
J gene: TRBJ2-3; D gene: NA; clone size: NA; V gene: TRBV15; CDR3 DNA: TGTGCCACCAGCTCAGGGACCGTCACAGATACGCAGTATTTT; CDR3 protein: CATSSGTVTDTQYF
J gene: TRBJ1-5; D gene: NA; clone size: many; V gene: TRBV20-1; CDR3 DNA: TGCAGTGCTAGAGTCGGCCCTGGTGGTAATCAGCCCCAGCATTTT; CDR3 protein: CSARVGPGGNQPQHF
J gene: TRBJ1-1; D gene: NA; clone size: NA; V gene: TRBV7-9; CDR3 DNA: TGTGCCAGCAGCTTAGCGCATGGGCAGCACACTGAAGCTTTCTTT; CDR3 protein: CASSLAHGQHTEAFF
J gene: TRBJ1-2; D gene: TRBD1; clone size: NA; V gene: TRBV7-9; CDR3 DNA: TGTGCCAGCAGCTTGGGACAGTTTAACGGCTACACCTTC; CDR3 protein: CASSLGQFNGYTF
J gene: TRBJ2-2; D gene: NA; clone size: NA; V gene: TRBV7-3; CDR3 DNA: TGTGCCAGCAGCTTAGGGGGAGGCTACACCGGGGAGCTGTTTTTT; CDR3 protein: CASSLGGGYTGELFF
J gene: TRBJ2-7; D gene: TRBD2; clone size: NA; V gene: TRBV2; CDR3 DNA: TGTGCCAGCAGCGCTAGCGGGGGGGCGGTCACCGGGGAGCAGTACTTC; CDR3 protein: CASSASGGAVTGEQYF
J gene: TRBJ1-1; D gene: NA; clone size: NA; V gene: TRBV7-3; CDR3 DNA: TGTGCCAGCAGCCTCGGGGGGGGGCACGAGAGTGAAGCTTTCTTT; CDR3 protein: CASSLGGGHESEAFF
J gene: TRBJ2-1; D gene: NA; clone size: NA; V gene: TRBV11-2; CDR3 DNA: TGTGCCAGCAGCTTTTCGGGGCGACCCAGCTCCTACAATGAGCAGTTCTTC; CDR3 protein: CASSFSGRPSSYNEQFF
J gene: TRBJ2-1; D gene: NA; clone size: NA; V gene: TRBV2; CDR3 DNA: TGTGCCAGCAGTCCTAGGGGAGCGGATGCCTACAATGAGCAGTTCTTC; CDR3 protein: CASSPRGADAYNEQFF
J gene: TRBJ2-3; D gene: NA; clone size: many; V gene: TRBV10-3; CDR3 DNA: TGTGCCATCAGTGAGACAGATACGCAGTATTTT; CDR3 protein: CAISETDTQYF
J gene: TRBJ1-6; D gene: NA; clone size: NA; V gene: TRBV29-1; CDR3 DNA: TGCAGCGTGCGGTCCAGCGAGGGATCACCCCTCCACTTT; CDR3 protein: CSVRSSEGSPLHF
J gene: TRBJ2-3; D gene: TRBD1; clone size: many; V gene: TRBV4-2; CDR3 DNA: TGTGCCAGCAGCCTAGACAGGGCAGCAGATACGCAGTATTTT; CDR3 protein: CASSLDRAADTQYF
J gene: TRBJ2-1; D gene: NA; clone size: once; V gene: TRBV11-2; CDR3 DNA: TGTGCCAGCAGCGCCCAATCAGGGAATGAGCAGTTCTTC; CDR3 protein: CASSAQSGNEQFF
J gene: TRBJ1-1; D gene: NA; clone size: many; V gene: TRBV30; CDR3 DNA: TGTGCCCTAAGTTCCGGAGCCAACACTGAAGCTTTCTTT; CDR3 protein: CALSSGANTEAFF
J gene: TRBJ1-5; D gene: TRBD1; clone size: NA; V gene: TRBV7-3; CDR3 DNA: TGTGCCAGCAGTTCAACAGGGGTAAATCAGCCCCAGCATTTT; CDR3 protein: CASSSTGVNQPQHF
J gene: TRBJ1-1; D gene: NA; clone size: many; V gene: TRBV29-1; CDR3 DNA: TGCAGCGTTGAATCCATGAACACTGAAGCTTTCTTT; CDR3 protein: CSVESMNTEAFF
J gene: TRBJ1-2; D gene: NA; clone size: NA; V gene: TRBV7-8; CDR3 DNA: TGTGCCAGCAGTCCTATTGTTAGACAAGGCTACACCTTC; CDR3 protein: CASSPIVRQGYTF
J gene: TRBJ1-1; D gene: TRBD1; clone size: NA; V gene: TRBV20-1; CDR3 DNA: TGCAGTTCCGGGACAGGGGCAACTGAAGCTTTCTTT; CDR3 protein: CSSGTGATEAFF
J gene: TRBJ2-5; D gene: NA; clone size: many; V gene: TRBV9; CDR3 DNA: TGTGCCAGCAGCGCCCTCCCCGTGGGGGGCTACGAGACCCAGTACTTC; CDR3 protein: CASSALPVGGYETQYF
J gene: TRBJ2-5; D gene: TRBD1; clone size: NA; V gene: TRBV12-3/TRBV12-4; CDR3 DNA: TGTGCCAGCAGCCTCAGGGGGCGAGAGACCCAGTACTTC; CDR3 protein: CASSLRGRETQYF
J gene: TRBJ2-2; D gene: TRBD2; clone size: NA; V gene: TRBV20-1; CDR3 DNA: TGCAGTGCTAGGGGGGAGGGACCGAACACCGGGGAGCTGTTTTTT; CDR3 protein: CSARGEGPNTGELFF
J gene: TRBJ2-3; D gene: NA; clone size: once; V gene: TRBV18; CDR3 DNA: TGTGCCAGCTCCTACGGGACTCCTGCCAGCACAGATACGCAGTATTTT; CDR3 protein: CASSYGTPASTDTQYF